Listed here are 18 T cell receptor beta chains from one sample, sequenced in a study of identical twins. MiXCR, run by TCRdb on the 5' RACE reads, gives a single entry per CDR3 protein. The sample consists of 210,000 or so distinct CDR3 sequences, about 7.5% of them appearing once. The same data also contributed to another study, on yellow fever vaccine responses in identical twins.

The sequencing input was memory (CD45RO+) T cells sorted from blood. Receptor source: a woman younger than 30 in good health.

The gene calls are TRBV7-9 and TRBJ2-1; 11 bases are shared with TRBD2. The length of the CDR3 is 17 residues. After removal of 5 bases from V and 9 bases from J, the junction contained 15 bases not matched to a gene. CDR1 and CDR2 (germline): SEHNR, FQNEAQ (reference sequence). The CDR3 spells CASSPSRVLAGVVEQFF. CDR3 in DNA: TGTGCCAGCAGCCCATCCAGGGTACTAGCGGGAGTTGTTGAGCAGTTCTTC.

V and J are TRBV6-1 and TRBJ1-3; TRBD1 might be the D (6 bases). Germline V lookup: CDR1 MNHNS, CDR2 SASEGT. The CDR3 runs to 15 residues. The V end was cut by 6 bases, the J end by 0 bases, with 12 bases between. This CDR3 reads CASSLRDNSGNTIYF. CDR3 DNA: TGTGCCAGCAGCCTAAGGGACAACTCTGGAAACACCATATATTTT.

For this clonotype: The junction departs from the called germline gene at one end, perhaps through a read error. The chain recombines TRBV5-1 with TRBJ2-5; the D gene could be TRBD1 or TRBD2 (5 bases each). The CDR3 loop spans 14 amino acids. CDR1 is SGHRS and CDR2 is YFSETQ in the germline V gene. CDR3 residues: CASSLLGDQGTQYF. The CDR3 DNA is TGCGCCAGCAGCTTGTTGGGGGACCAAGGGACCCAGTACTTC.

Details on this clonotype: The junction and the germline gene differ at one end; a read error may be behind it. The V call is TRBV12-3 or TRBV12-4, the J call TRBJ2-1; 13 bases align to TRBD2. There are 19 residues in the CDR3. CDR3 sequence (DNA): TGTGCCTGCAGTTTAGCGCGGGGTGGAACTAGCGGGGGGGCCTTTGAGCAGTTCTTC. Protein product: CACSLARGGTSGGAFEQFF.

The V gene is TRBV5-5, the J gene TRBJ2-1, with 9 bases matching TRBD1. This CDR3 spans 13 amino acids. The germline gives CDR1 SGHKS, CDR2 YYEKEE (reference sequence). The V gene end was trimmed by 5 bases and the J gene end by 8 bases; junction bases not matched to a gene: 5. The CDR3 DNA reads TGTGCCAGCAGATTTACAGGGGGCGATGAGCAGTTCTTC. The encoded protein is CASRFTGGDEQFF.

The genes are TRBV7-2 and TRBJ1-1; D is ambiguous. The CDR3 consists of 14 residues. V gave up 7 bases and J gave up 0 bases, with 12 bases separating them. CDR1 SGHTA and CDR2 FQGNSA come from the germline V gene. In nucleotides, the CDR3 is TGTGCCAGCACCCGGGGTGGCATGAACACTGAAGCTTTCTTT. It specifies CASTRGGMNTEAFF.

For this clonotype: Because the CDR3 is missing its conserved closing phenylalanine or tryptophan, this is likely a read error. The chain joins TRBV7-3 to TRBJ2-1, with D hard to call. Between the trimmed V and J ends, which lost 5 bases and 2 bases, there was a span of 7 bases. The CDR3 has 13 amino acids. Germline CDR1 and CDR2: SGHTA and FQGTGA. CDR3 DNA: TGTGCCAGCAGCCCCGGTACCTACAATGAGCAGTTCTCC. Its translation is CASSPGTYNEQFS.

A few counts support this clonotype. The CDR3 reads CSARDPDPYNEQFF. The CDR3 DNA sequence: TGCAGTGCTAGAGATCCCGACCCCTACAATGAGCAGTTCTTC. This sequence joins TRBV20-1 and TRBJ2-1; D is uncertain. There are 14 residues in the CDR3. V shed 0 bases and J shed 2 bases, with 8 bases lying between them. Germline assignment: CDR1 DFQATT and CDR2 SNEGSKA (reference sequence).

This sequence joins TRBV2 and TRBJ2-1, with 10 bases lining up with TRBD2. Trimming took 8 bases from V and 8 from J; bases not matched to a gene: 6. In germline, CDR1 is SNHLY, CDR2 FYNNEI. The CDR3 runs to 13 residues. The CDR3 region is CASCLGTSDEQFF. The CDR3 nucleotides read TGTGCCAGCTGTCTCGGGACTAGCGATGAGCAGTTCTTC.

The sample holds many counts of this clonotype. The chain recombines TRBV20-1 with TRBJ1-5; 10 bases line up with TRBD1. The V gene end was trimmed by 6 bases and the J gene end by 4 bases; junction bases not matched to a gene: 3. The CDR3 has 13 residues. Germline CDR1 reads DFQATT; CDR2 reads SNEGSKA (reference sequence). In nucleotides, the CDR3 is TGCAGTGCCCCGGGACAGGGGAATCAGCCCCAGCATTTT. Amino acids: CSAPGQGNQPQHF.

In the case of this clonotype: A much more abundant neighbour one base away suggests this may be a read error. V gene TRBV5-1 combines with J gene TRBJ1-4; TRBD1 might be the D (6 bases). CDR1 SGHRS and CDR2 YFSETQ come from the germline V gene. The CDR3 is 15 residues long. CDR3 amino acids: CASSLQGTANEKLSF. CDR3 DNA: TGCGCCAGCAGCTTACAGGGTACAGCTAATGAAAAACTGTCTTTT.

The table lists this clonotype with a few counts. The chain joins TRBV2 to TRBJ2-1, with 11 bases lining up with TRBD2. The CDR3 contains 17 residues. The junction had 11 bases not matched to a gene; V was cut back by 6 bases and J by 4 bases. From germline, CDR1 is SNHLY and CDR2 FYNNEI. The CDR3 loop reads CASRRGSSGGSYNEQFF. The CDR3 nucleotides are TGTGCCAGCAGAAGAGGTTCTAGCGGGGGGTCGTACAATGAGCAGTTCTTC.

Many counts were recorded for this clonotype. The CDR3 is CASSRDRNVHEQFF. The CDR3 bases are TGCGCCAGCAGCCGGGACAGGAACGTCCATGAGCAGTTCTTC. The V gene is TRBV10-1, the J gene TRBJ2-1, with TRBD1 matching 8 bases. Germline CDR1 and CDR2: WNHNN and SYGVQD (reference sequence). The CDR3 consists of 14 residues. V lost 6 bases, J lost 8 bases, and 9 bases stayed unmatched.

The chain couples TRBV5-4 to TRBJ2-7, with TRBD2 matching 8 bases. In germline, CDR1 is SGHNT, CDR2 YYREEE (reference sequence). Losses at the gene ends were 4 bases for V and 1 base for J; bases not matched to a gene: 4. There are 14 residues in the CDR3. The CDR3 DNA follows: TGTGCCAGCAGCCGGATAGCGGGATCCTACGAGCAGTACTTC. This codes for CASSRIAGSYEQYF.

This clonotype came up a few times. This rearrangement joins TRBV20-1 to TRBJ2-3, with 8 bases lining up with TRBD2. CDR1 DFQATT and CDR2 SNEGSKA come from the germline V gene (reference sequence). The CDR3 totals 15 residues. J gave up 2 bases and V 0 bases, and 4 bases lay outside the gene matches. CDR3 nucleotide sequence: TGCAGTGCTAGAGATCGGGGGGGCCCCACAGATACGCAGTATTTT. Translation: CSARDRGGPTDTQYF.

This clonotype was picked up many times. The V call is TRBV29-1, the J call TRBJ1-5; a possible D gene is TRBD1 (6 bases). Deletions cut 4 bases from V and 3 bases from J, with 10 bases between. This CDR3 comprises 13 residues. Germline V gives CDR1 SQVTM, CDR2 ANQGSEA. The chain's CDR3 is CSVGTAINQPQHF. The CDR3 nucleotides are TGCAGCGTTGGGACAGCTATCAATCAGCCCCAGCATTTT. The complete variable domain, with remaining parts taken from reference TRBV29-1 and TRBJ1-5, reads SAVISQKPSRDICQRGTSLTIQCQVDSQVTMMFWYRQQPGQSLTLIATANQGSEATYESGFVIDKFPISRPNLTFSTLTVSNMSPEDSSIYLCSVGTAINQPQHFGDGTRLSIL.

There are a few counts of this clonotype. The rearrangement links TRBV28 to TRBJ2-1, with TRBD2 identical over 11 bases. V lost 4 bases to trimming and J lost 1 base; unmatched junction nucleotides: 6. Germline CDR1 and CDR2: MDHEN and SYDVKM. CDR3 length: 17 amino acids. Here the CDR3 DNA reads TGTGCCAGCAGTTGGGGTAGCGGGGGGGGTTCCTACAATGAGCAGTTCTTC. Translating gives CASSWGSGGGSYNEQFF.

This clonotype turned up a few times. V is TRBV6-1 and J is TRBJ1-5, with TRBD1 identical over 7 bases. V gave up 5 bases and J gave up 6 bases; unmatched junction bases: 7. The germline V gene has CDR1 MNHNS and CDR2 SASEGT. The CDR3 consists of 14 residues. The CDR3 nucleotides are TGTGCCAGCAGTCGGGACAGTGGAACTCAGCCCCAGCATTTT. As protein: CASSRDSGTQPQHF.